This TCR beta chain was observed in a study of blood T cell repertoires in COVID-19. Overall study: The United States, Italy and Spain were the sources of the acute and convalescent COVID-19 samples. PBMCs, B-cell-depleted T cells, or T cells provided the cDNA or gDNA that made up the material.

Looked up from germline, CDR1 is SGHRS and CDR2 is YFSETQ. J gave up 0 bases and V 3 bases, and 3 bases lay outside the gene matches. The CDR3 loop spans 15 amino acids. In the source study's methods: Cell counts per sample came from amplifying reference gene primers. Method: immunoSEQ multiplex PCR; TCRdb's copy keeps in-frame clones and lacks some. That table gives V, J and clone size, and the DNA gave D and trimming. The profile shows 200,000 or so clones, 80% of them singletons. The origin of this receptor is a woman in her 70s with acute or convalescent COVID-19. The chain uses TRBV5-1 and TRBJ1-5, with 7 positions matching TRBD1. The sample was peripheral blood. The CDR3 DNA reads as TGCGCCAGCAGCTGGGGGGACAGTAGCAATCAGCCCCAGCATTTT. Residues: CASSWGDSSNQPQHF.